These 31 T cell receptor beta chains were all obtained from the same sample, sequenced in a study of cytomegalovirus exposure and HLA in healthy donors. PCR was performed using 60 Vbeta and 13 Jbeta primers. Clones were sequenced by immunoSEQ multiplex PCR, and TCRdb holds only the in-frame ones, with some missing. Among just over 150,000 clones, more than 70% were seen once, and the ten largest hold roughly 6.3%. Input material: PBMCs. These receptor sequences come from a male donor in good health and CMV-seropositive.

In nucleotides, the CDR3 is TGTGCCAGCAGTTTATCAGGGAGCTCCTACGAGCAGTACTTC. This gives the protein CASSLSGSSYEQYF. V gene TRBV27 combines with J gene TRBJ2-7; D is perhaps TRBD2 (5 bases). CDR1 is MNHEY and CDR2 is SMNVEV in the germline V gene (reference sequence). V shed 0 bases and J shed 0 bases, with 6 bases lying between them. The length of the CDR3 is 14 residues.

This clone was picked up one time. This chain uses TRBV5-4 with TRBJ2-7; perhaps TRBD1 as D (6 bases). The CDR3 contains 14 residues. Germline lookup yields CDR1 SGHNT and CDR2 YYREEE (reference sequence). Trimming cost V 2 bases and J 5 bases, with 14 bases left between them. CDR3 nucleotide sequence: TGTGCCAGCAGCTTCAAAAACAGGGCGCACGAGCAGTACTTC. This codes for CASSFKNRAHEQYF. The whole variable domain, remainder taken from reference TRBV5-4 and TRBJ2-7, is ETGVTQSPTHLIKTRGQQVTLRCSSQSGHNTVSWYQQALGQGPQFIFQYYREEENGRGNFPPRFSGLQFPNYSSELNVNALELDDSALYLCASSFKNRAHEQYFGPGTRLTVT.

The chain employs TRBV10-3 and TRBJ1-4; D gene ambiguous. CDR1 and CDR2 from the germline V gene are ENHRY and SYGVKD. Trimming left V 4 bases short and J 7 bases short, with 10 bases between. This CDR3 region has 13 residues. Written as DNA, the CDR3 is TGTGCCATCAGTGCGGTCCGTGGTGAAAAACTGTTTTTT. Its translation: CAISAVRGEKLFF.

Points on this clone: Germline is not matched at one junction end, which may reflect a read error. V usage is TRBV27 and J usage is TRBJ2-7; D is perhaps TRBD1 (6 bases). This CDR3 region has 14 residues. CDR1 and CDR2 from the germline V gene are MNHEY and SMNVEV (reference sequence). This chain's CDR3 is CANSLSGAAYEQYF. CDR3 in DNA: TGTGCCAACAGTTTATCAGGGGCGGCCTACGAGCAGTACTTC.

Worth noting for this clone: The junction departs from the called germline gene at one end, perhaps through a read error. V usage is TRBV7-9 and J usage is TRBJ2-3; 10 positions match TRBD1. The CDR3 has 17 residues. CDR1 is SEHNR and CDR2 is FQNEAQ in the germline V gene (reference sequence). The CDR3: CSSSYDLRQGATDTQYF. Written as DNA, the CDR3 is TGTTCCAGCAGTTACGACCTCAGACAGGGGGCTACAGATACGCAGTATTTT. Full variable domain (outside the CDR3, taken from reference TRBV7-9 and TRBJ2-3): DTGVSQNPRHKITKRGQNVTFRCDPISEHNRLYWYRQTLGQGPEFLTYFQNEAQLEKSRLLSDRFSAERPKGSFSTLEIQRTEQGDSAMYLCSSSYDLRQGATDTQYFGPGTRLTVL.

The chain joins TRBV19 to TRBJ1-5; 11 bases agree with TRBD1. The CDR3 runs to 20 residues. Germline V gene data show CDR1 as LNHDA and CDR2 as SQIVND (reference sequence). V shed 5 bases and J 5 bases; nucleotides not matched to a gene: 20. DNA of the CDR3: TGTGCCAGTAGTTTCCCCGCCCCCTGGACAGGGGGCGTTCGCGATCAGCCCCAGCATTTT. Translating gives CASSFPAPWTGGVRDQPQHF.

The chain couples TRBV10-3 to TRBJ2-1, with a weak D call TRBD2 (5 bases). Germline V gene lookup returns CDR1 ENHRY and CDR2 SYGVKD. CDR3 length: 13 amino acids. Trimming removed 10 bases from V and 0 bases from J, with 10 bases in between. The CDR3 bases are TGTGCCACCCGTAGCGACTCCTACAATGAGCAGTTCTTC. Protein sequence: CATRSDSYNEQFF.

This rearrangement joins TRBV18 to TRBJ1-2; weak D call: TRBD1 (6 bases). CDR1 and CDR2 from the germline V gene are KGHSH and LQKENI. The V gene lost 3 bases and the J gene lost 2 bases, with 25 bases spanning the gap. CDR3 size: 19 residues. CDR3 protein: CASSPLFSRLRQDNYGYTF. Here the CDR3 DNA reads TGTGCCAGCTCACCTCTTTTTTCCCGACTCCGACAGGACAACTATGGCTACACCTTC. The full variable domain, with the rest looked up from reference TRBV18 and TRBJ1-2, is NAGVMQNPRHLVRRRGQEARLRCSPMKGHSHVYWYRQLPEEGLKFMVYLQKENIIDESGMPKERFSAEFPKEGPSILRIQQVVRGDSAAYFCASSPLFSRLRQDNYGYTFGSGTRLTVV.

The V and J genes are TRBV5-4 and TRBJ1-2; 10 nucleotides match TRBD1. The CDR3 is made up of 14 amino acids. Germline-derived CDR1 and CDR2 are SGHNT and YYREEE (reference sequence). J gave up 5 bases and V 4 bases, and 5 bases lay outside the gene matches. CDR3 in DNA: TGTGCCAGCAGCCCAGGACAGGGGGATTATGGCTACACCTTC. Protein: CASSPGQGDYGYTF.

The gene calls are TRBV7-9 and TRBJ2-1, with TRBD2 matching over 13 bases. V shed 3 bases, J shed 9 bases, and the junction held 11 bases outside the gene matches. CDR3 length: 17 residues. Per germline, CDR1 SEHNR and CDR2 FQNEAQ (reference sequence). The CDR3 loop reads CASSLGRTSGRFGEQFF. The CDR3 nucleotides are TGTGCCAGCAGCTTGGGACGGACTAGCGGGAGATTTGGTGAGCAGTTCTTC.

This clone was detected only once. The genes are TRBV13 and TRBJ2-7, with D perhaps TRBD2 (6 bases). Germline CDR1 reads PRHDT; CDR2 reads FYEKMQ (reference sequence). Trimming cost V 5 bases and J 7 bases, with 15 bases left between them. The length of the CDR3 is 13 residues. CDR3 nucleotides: TGTGCCAGCAGCCCAGGAGGGGAGAAAGAGCAGTACTTC. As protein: CASSPGGEKEQYF.

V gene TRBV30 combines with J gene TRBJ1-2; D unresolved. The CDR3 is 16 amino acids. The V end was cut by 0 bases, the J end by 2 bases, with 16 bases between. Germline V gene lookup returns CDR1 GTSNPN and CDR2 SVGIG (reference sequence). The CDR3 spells CAWSVPPSTGNYGYTF. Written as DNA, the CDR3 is TGTGCCTGGAGTGTACCCCCGTCGACGGGGAACTATGGCTACACCTTC.

The CDR3 here is CASSPIYRTGHTEAFF. CDR3 in DNA: TGTGCCAGCAGCCCGATCTACCGGACAGGCCACACTGAAGCTTTCTTT. The V and J genes are TRBV7-6 and TRBJ1-1; 7 nucleotides align to TRBD1. This CDR3 region has 16 residues. Germline CDR1 is SGHVS and CDR2 is FNYEAQ. V dropped 5 bases and J dropped 3; count of bases not matched to a gene: 12.

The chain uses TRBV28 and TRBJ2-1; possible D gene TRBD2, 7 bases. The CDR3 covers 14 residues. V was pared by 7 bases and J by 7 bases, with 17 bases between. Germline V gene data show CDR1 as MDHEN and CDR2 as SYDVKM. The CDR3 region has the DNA TGTGCCAGCAAGGGGGGCGGGAGTGCAAATGAGCAGTTCTTC. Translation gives CASKGGGSANEQFF.

In DNA form, the CDR3 reads TGTGCCAGCAGTCCTACCGGCGGAGACACCGGGGAGCTGTTTTTT. Protein: CASSPTGGDTGELFF. This chain uses TRBV4-2 with TRBJ2-2; D remains unclear. Trimming shortened V by 6 bases and J by 3 bases, and 14 bases separated the two germline ends. Germline CDR1 is LGHNA and CDR2 is YNFKEQ. CDR3 length equals 15 residues.

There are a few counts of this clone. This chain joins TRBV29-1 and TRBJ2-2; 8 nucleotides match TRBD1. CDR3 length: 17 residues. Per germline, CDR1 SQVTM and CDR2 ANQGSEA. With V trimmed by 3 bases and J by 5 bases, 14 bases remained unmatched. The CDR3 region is CSVDINWFRGPTGELFF. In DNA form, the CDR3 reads TGCAGCGTTGATATTAATTGGTTCAGGGGGCCGACCGGGGAGCTGTTTTTT.

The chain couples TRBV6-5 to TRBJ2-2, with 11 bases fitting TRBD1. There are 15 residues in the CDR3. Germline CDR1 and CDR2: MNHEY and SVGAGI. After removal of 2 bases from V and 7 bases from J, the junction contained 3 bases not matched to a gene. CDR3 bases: TGTGCCAGCAGTTACGGGACAGGGGGAAGCGGGGAGCTGTTTTTT. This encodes CASSYGTGGSGELFF.

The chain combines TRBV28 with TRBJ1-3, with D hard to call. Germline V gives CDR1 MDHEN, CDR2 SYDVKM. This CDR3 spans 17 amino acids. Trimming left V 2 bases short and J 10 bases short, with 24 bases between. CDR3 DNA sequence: TGTGCCAGCAGTTTACGCGGCGGCTCTTGGAACCGTCCGACCATATATTTT. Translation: CASSLRGGSWNRPTIYF.

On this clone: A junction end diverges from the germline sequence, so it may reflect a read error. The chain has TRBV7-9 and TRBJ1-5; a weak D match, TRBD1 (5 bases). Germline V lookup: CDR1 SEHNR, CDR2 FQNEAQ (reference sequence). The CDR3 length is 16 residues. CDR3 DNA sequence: TGTTCCAGCAGCTTAAGAGCCAGGGATAGCAATCAGCCCCAGCATTTT. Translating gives CSSSLRARDSNQPQHF.

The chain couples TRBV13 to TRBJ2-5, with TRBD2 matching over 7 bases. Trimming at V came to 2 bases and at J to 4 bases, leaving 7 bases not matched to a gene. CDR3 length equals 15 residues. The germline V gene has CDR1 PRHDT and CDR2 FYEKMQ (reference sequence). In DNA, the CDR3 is TGTGCCAGCAGCTTATGGGGGGGAGCGGGAGAGACCCAGTACTTC. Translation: CASSLWGGAGETQYF.

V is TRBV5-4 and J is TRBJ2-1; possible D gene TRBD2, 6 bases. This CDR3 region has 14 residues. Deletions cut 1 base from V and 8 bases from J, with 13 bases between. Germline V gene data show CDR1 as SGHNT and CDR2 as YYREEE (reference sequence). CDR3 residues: CASSLLEGRDEQFF. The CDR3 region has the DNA TGTGCCAGCAGCTTGCTGGAGGGACGAGATGAGCAGTTCTTC. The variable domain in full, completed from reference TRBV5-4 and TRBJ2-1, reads ETGVTQSPTHLIKTRGQQVTLRCSSQSGHNTVSWYQQALGQGPQFIFQYYREEENGRGNFPPRFSGLQFPNYSSELNVNALELDDSALYLCASSLLEGRDEQFFGPGTRLTVL.

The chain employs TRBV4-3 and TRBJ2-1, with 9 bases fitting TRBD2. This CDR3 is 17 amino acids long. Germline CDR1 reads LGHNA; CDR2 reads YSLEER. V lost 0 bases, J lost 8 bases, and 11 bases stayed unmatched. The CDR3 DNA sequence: TGCGCCAGCAGCCAAGATAGCGGAGCGGGAGGTTACGATGAGCAGTTCTTC. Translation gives CASSQDSGAGGYDEQFF.

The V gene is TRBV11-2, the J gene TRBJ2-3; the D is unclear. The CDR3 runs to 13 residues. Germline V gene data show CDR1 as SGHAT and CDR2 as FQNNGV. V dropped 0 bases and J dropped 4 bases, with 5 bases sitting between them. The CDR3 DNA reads TGTGCCAGCAGCTTAGATCCCGCAGATACGCAGTATTTT. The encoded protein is CASSLDPADTQYF.

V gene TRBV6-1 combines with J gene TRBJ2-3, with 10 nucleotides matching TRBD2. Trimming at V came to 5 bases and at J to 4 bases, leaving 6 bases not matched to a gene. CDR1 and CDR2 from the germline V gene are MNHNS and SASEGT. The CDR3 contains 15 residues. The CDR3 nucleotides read TGTGCCAGCAGTACGGCTAGCGGGAGCCCAGATACGCAGTATTTT. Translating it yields CASSTASGSPDTQYF.

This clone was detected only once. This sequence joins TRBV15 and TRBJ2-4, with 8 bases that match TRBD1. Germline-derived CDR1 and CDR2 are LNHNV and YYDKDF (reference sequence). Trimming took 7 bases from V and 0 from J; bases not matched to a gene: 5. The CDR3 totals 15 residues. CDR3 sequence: CATTTGEGAKNIQYF. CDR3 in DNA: TGTGCCACCACGACAGGGGAAGGAGCCAAAAACATTCAGTACTTC.

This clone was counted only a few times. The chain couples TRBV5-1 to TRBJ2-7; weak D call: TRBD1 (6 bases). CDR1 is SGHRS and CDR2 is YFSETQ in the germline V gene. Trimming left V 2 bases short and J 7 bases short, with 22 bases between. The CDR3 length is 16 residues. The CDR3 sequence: CASSLSPRQAGKEQYF. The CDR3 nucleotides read TGCGCCAGCAGCTTAAGCCCGCGACAGGCCGGCAAAGAGCAGTACTTC. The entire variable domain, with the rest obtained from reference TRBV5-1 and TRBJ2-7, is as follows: KAGVTQTPRYLIKTRGQQVTLSCSPISGHRSVSWYQQTPGQGLQFLFEYFSETQRNKGNFPGRFSGRQFSNSRSEMNVSTLELGDSALYLCASSLSPRQAGKEQYFGPGTRLTVT.

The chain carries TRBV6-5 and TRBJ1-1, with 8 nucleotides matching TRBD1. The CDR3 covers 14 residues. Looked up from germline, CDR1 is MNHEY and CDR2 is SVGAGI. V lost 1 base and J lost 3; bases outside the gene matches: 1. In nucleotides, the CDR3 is TGTGCCAGCAGTTACTTGACAGGGGACACTGAAGCTTTCTTT. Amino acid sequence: CASSYLTGDTEAFF.

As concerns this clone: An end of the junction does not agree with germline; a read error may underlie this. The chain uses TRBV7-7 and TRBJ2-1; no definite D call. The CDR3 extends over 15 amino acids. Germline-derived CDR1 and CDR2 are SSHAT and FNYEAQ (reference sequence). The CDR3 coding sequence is TGTGCTAGCAGCCCCAATCTAGGATCCCACAATGAGCAGTTCTTC. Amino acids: CASSPNLGSHNEQFF.

CDR3 loop: CASSSQGNEQFF. The CDR3 DNA is TGTGCCAGCAGCTCACAGGGGAATGAGCAGTTCTTC. The chain links TRBV7-8 to TRBJ2-1, with TRBD1 matching 7 bases. Trimming at V came to 4 bases and at J to 7 bases, leaving 1 base not matched to a gene. CDR3 length equals 12 residues. Germline V gene data show CDR1 as SGHVS and CDR2 as FQNEAQ.

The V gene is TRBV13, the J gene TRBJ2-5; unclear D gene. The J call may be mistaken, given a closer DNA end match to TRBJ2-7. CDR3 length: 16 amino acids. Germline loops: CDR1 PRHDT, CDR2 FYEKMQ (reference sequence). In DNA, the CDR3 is TGTGCCAGCAGCTCCGCGACTCAAGGAAGCTCCTACGAGCAGTACTTC. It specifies CASSSATQGSSYEQYF.

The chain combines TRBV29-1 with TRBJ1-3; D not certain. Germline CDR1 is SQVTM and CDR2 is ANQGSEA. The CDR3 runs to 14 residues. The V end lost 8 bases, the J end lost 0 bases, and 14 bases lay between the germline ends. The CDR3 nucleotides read TGCAGCATTATTAGTCGCGCCTCTGGAAACACCATATATTTT. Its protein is CSIISRASGNTIYF.